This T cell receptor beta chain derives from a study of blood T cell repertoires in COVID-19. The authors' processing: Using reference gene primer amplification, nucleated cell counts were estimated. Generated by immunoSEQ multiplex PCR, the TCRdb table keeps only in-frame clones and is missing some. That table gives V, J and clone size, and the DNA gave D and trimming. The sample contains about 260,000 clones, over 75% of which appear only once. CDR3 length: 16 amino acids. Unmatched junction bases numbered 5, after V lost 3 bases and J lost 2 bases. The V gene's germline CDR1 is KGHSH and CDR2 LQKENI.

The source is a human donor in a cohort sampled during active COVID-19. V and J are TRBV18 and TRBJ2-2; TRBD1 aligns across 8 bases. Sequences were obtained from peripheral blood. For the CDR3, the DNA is TGTGCCAGCTCACCGCGGACAGGGTCCAACACCGGGGAGCTGTTTTTT. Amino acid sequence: CASSPRTGSNTGELFF.